The 21 T cell receptor beta chains reported below all come from one sample, sequenced in a study of cytomegalovirus exposure and HLA in healthy donors. Primers for the PCR totalled 60 Vbeta and 13 Jbeta. Data came from immunoSEQ multiplex PCR; TCRdb stores just in-frame clones and leaves some out. The table shows about 160,000 clones, with around three quarters occurring only once. The specimen was PBMCs. Receptors were obtained from a woman aged 40 to 50 in good health and CMV-seronegative.

The chain joins TRBV19 to TRBJ2-7; 13 bases match TRBD2. Trimming removed 7 bases from V and 3 bases from J; junction bases left unmatched: 3. The germline V gene has CDR1 LNHDA and CDR2 SQIVND (reference sequence). This CDR3 comprises 14 residues. The DNA of the CDR3 is TGTGCCAGTACCCGGACTAGCGGGAGCTACGAGCAGTACTTC. It codes for CASTRTSGSYEQYF.

The J gene is TRBJ1-5, the V gene TRBV6-5; 9 bases match TRBD1. CDR3 length: 15 amino acids. Germline V gene sequence: CDR1 MNHEY, CDR2 SVGAGI. The J segment lost 5 bases and the V segment lost 6 bases, leaving 8 bases of the junction unmatched. CDR3 protein: CASSRDRDLYQPQHF. The DNA for the CDR3 is TGTGCCAGCAGCCGGGACAGGGATTTATATCAGCCCCAGCATTTT.

V usage is TRBV11-3 and J usage is TRBJ2-7; 7 nucleotides agree with TRBD2. The CDR3 has 14 residues. The germline CDR1 and CDR2 sequences are SGHNT and YENEEA. V lost 5 bases to trimming and J lost 6 bases; unmatched junction nucleotides: 10. CDR3 residues: CASSPGDYGGEQYF. The DNA for the CDR3 is TGTGCCAGCAGCCCCGGGGACTATGGGGGCGAGCAGTACTTC.

V usage is TRBV5-6 and J usage is TRBJ2-1, with a weak D call TRBD2 (6 bases). The germline V gene has CDR1 SGHDT and CDR2 YYEEEE. With 3 bases removed from V and 12 bases from J, the gap between germline ends came to 13 bases. The CDR3 covers 12 residues. CDR3 in DNA: TGTGCCAGCAGCTATAAAAGGGACTGGCAGTTCTTC. Translating gives CASSYKRDWQFF.

This clone came up a few times. The chain links TRBV4-2 to TRBJ1-4; D is undetermined. The CDR3 covers 17 residues. Germline assignment: CDR1 LGHNA and CDR2 YNFKEQ. With 2 bases removed from V and 0 bases from J, the gap between germline ends came to 13 bases. The CDR3 region is CASSQNPLYATNEKLFF. The CDR3, as DNA: TGTGCCAGCAGCCAAAATCCCCTATACGCAACTAATGAAAAACTGTTTTTT.

The chain links TRBV25-1 to TRBJ1-1; D might be TRBD1 (5 bases). Between the trimmed V and J ends, which lost 8 bases and 7 bases, there was a span of 17 bases. This CDR3 has 13 amino acids. Germline CDR1 reads MGHDK; CDR2 reads SYGVNS. The CDR3 nucleotides are TGTGCCAGCCGCGCCCCGGGGGAGAGTGAAGCTTTCTTT. Amino acids: CASRAPGESEAFF.

The gene calls are TRBV5-1 and TRBJ2-2; TRBD1 is a possible D gene (5 bases). This CDR3 spans 15 amino acids. The germline V and J ends were trimmed by 6 bases and 1 base, with 13 bases remaining between them. The germline V gene encodes CDR1 SGHRS and CDR2 YFSETQ. The CDR3 DNA reads TGCGCCAGCACCCCTCAGGGCTGGAACACCGGGGAGCTGTTTTTT. Protein sequence: CASTPQGWNTGELFF.

This clone was seen a few times. The genes are TRBV29-1 and TRBJ2-3; 12 bases line up with TRBD2. Unmatched junction bases numbered 5, after V lost 5 bases and J lost 5 bases. Germline assignment: CDR1 SQVTM and CDR2 ANQGSEA. The CDR3 extends over 14 amino acids. The CDR3 here is CSVRTSGVQDTQYF. The CDR3 DNA reads as TGCAGCGTTCGGACTAGCGGGGTCCAAGATACGCAGTATTTT.

V usage is TRBV27 and J usage is TRBJ1-2; 7 bases fit TRBD1. J was trimmed by 3 bases and V by 5 bases; bases with no gene match: 6. Germline CDR1 reads MNHEY; CDR2 reads SMNVEV (reference sequence). CDR3 length: 14 residues. The CDR3 DNA reads as TGTGCCAGCAGTCCTCTCGACAGGGACTATGGCTACACCTTC. It yields the protein CASSPLDRDYGYTF.

V gene TRBV19 combines with J gene TRBJ1-1; D ambiguous. Trimming shortened V by 6 bases and J by 1 base, and 9 bases separated the two germline ends. The V gene's germline CDR1 is LNHDA and CDR2 SQIVND (reference sequence). The CDR3 covers 13 residues. This CDR3 is CASSPVGNTEAFF. In nucleotides, the CDR3 is TGTGCCAGTAGCCCGGTCGGGAACACTGAAGCTTTCTTT.

This chain joins TRBV2 and TRBJ2-3, with D unresolved. Trimming stripped 8 bases from V and 0 bases from J, with 9 bases between. The CDR3 consists of 13 residues. CDR1 is SNHLY, CDR2 FYNNEI, per germline. This CDR3 is CASSTTSTDTQYF. CDR3 DNA sequence: TGTGCCAGCTCCACGACTAGCACAGATACGCAGTATTTT.

The chain uses TRBV30 and TRBJ1-1; 9 nucleotides match TRBD1. Germline-derived CDR1 and CDR2 are GTSNPN and SVGIG (reference sequence). CDR3 length equals 16 residues. The V gene end was trimmed by 8 bases and the J gene end by 0 bases; junction bases not matched to a gene: 13. The CDR3 protein is CARFNRGQEMNTEAFF. Here the CDR3 DNA reads TGTGCCCGCTTTAACAGGGGGCAGGAGATGAACACTGAAGCTTTCTTT.

In this sample, this clone turned up many times. The chain employs TRBV6-5 and TRBJ2-1; D perhaps matches TRBD2 (5 bases). The CDR3 runs to 14 residues. V lost 2 bases, J lost 0 bases, and 5 bases lay in between. From germline, CDR1 is MNHEY and CDR2 SVGAGI. CDR3 in amino acids: CASSYGSSYNEQFF. The CDR3 coding sequence is TGTGCCAGCAGTTACGGGAGCTCCTACAATGAGCAGTTCTTC.

The V gene is TRBV28, the J gene TRBJ2-7; 7 nucleotides agree with TRBD1. The CDR3 covers 13 residues. The germline gives CDR1 MDHEN, CDR2 SYDVKM. J was trimmed by 6 bases and V by 4 bases; bases with no gene match: 6. This CDR3 reads CASSSQQGPEQYF. The DNA of the CDR3 is TGTGCCAGCAGTTCCCAACAGGGGCCCGAGCAGTACTTC.

The rearrangement joins TRBV30 to TRBJ2-3; 8 bases match TRBD1. Germline V gene sequence: CDR1 GTSNPN, CDR2 SVGIG (reference sequence). The CDR3 is made up of 16 amino acids. V trimming: 1 base; J trimming: 2 bases; junction bases outside the gene matches: 8. CDR3 DNA sequence: TGTGCCTGGAGTGGACAGGGGTCGACTCACACAGATACGCAGTATTTT. It translates to CAWSGQGSTHTDTQYF.

The rearrangement links TRBV6-5 to TRBJ1-1, with TRBD1 identical over 9 bases. CDR3 size: 14 residues. Trimming took 4 bases from V and 10 from J; bases not matched to a gene: 10. CDR1 MNHEY and CDR2 SVGAGI come from the germline V gene. The CDR3 region is CASSFRQGDYVAFF. The CDR3 DNA reads as TGTGCCAGCAGTTTTCGACAGGGGGATTATGTAGCTTTCTTT.

The chain joins TRBV30 to TRBJ1-1; D call uncertain. Trimming took 2 bases from V and 5 from J, leaving 12 bases between them. Germline V gene data show CDR1 as GTSNPN and CDR2 as SVGIG (reference sequence). The CDR3 covers 13 residues. CDR3 in DNA: TGTGCCTGGAGTCGGGATACGGGGACTGAAGCTTTCTTT. This codes for CAWSRDTGTEAFF.

V gene TRBV2 combines with J gene TRBJ2-5, with 7 bases aligning to TRBD2. The CDR3 sequence is 14 residues long. The junction had 4 bases not matched to a gene; V was cut back by 4 bases and J by 2 bases. The germline gives CDR1 SNHLY, CDR2 FYNNEI. For the CDR3, the DNA is TGTGCCAGCAGTGTGGGAGGGTATCAAGAGACCCAGTACTTC. The encoded protein is CASSVGGYQETQYF.

The chain has TRBV2 and TRBJ2-7, with 9 bases identical to TRBD1. CDR1 SNHLY and CDR2 FYNNEI come from the germline V gene. With 7 bases clipped from V and 4 bases from J, the junction kept 5 bases outside the gene matches. The length of the CDR3 is 13 residues. The CDR3 bases are TGTGCCAGCACCCCACAGGGGGCATACGAGCAGTACTTC. It translates to CASTPQGAYEQYF.

This clone was found a few times. The rearrangement uses TRBV9 and TRBJ1-1; 11 bases map to TRBD1. This CDR3 is built from 18 residues. J was trimmed by 5 bases and V by 3 bases; bases with no gene match: 15. Per germline, CDR1 SGDLS and CDR2 YYNGEE. As DNA, the CDR3 is TGTGCCAGCAGCGGGAGTAGGGCGGGGACAGGGGGTAAGACTGAAGCTTTCTTT. Amino acids: CASSGSRAGTGGKTEAFF.

The chain employs TRBV5-6 and TRBJ2-7; possible D gene TRBD2, 6 bases. This CDR3 is built from 15 residues. Germline V gene lookup returns CDR1 SGHDT and CDR2 YYEEEE. V lost 4 bases and J lost 2, with 16 bases in between. The chain's CDR3 is CASSIREGEAYEQYF. CDR3 sequence (DNA): TGTGCCAGCAGCATCAGAGAAGGGGAGGCCTACGAGCAGTACTTC.